The clone carrying this T cell receptor (beta chain) was counted many times. Its antigen is undetermined. These data are taken from a study of identical twins. Broader study findings: With abundant cord blood beta clonotypes, insertions were fewer; memory repertoires showed no such pattern. Within beta out-of-frame sequences, the excess sharing observed between twins was weaker. For monozygotic twins, models underestimated out-of-frame TCR alpha sharing.

TCRdb fed the 5' RACE reads into MiXCR, producing one record per CDR3 protein. The repertoire holds around 220,000 distinct CDR3 sequences, with 8% to 11% as singletons. Unmatched junction bases numbered 8, after V lost 2 bases and J lost 0 bases. The CDR3 length is 17 residues. The germline gives CDR1 KGHSH, CDR2 LQKENI. This receptor was obtained from a man aged 50-60 years in good health. The source material was memory T cells sorted from blood. The chain employs TRBV18 and TRBJ1-1, with 8 bases fitting TRBD1. CDR3 nucleotide sequence: TGTGCCAGCTCACCAACTGGACAGGGAGGGATGAACACTGAAGCTTTCTTT. Its protein is CASSPTGQGGMNTEAFF.